The rows below give T cell receptor beta chains drawn from one sample of a study of spatial heterogeneity in lung cancer. TCRdb analysed the 5' RACE reads with MiXCR anew, one entry per CDR3 protein. The sample shows about 4,000 distinct CDR3 sequences, 30% to 45% of them seen only once. The sample was lung tumor tissue, taken at surgery. These receptors were taken from a male donor with early-stage non-small cell lung cancer. Both conserved end residues are part of each CDR3. Fields, in order: V gene, J gene, clone size, D gene, CDR3 protein, CDR3 DNA. A D gene is named only where the DNA matches it firmly. Clone size is stated in some rows and not others, as once, few, many or a class when expanded.

>TRBV7-9|TRBJ1-4|medium-sized|-
CASSPGSPHEKLFF
TGTGCCAGCAGCCCTGGCTCCCCTCATGAAAAACTGTTTTTT
>TRBV27|TRBJ2-3|-|TRBD2
CASSPPKPGLAGVNADTQYF
TGTGCCAGCAGTCCACCCAAACCGGGACTAGCGGGAGTTAACGCAGATACGCAGTATTTT
>TRBV6-4|TRBJ2-3|few|-
CASSGDGSTDTQYF
TGTGCCAGCAGCGGGGACGGGAGCACAGATACGCAGTATTTT
>TRBV30|TRBJ1-5|-|-
CAWSVGLGGQPQHF
TGTGCCTGGAGTGTCGGACTTGGGGGCCAGCCCCAGCATTTT
>TRBV6-5|TRBJ2-2|-|-
CASKRKGRELFF
TGTGCCAGCAAAAGGAAGGGCCGGGAGCTGTTTTTT
>TRBV7-7|TRBJ2-3|-|TRBD2
CASSLSGAYTDTQYF
TGTGCTAGCAGCCTTAGCGGGGCTTACACAGATACGCAGTATTTT
>TRBV10-3|TRBJ2-1|-|-
CAISDPDSYYNEQFF
TGTGCCATCAGTGATCCGGACAGCTACTACAATGAGCAGTTCTTC
>TRBV4-1|TRBJ2-5|large|-
CASSHGGTETQYF
TGCGCCAGCAGCCATGGGGGCACGGAGACCCAGTACTTC
>TRBV5-6|TRBJ1-1|once|-
CASSSRDSTEAFF
TGTGCCAGCAGCTCCCGGGACTCAACTGAAGCTTTCTTT
>TRBV5-4|TRBJ2-3|-|TRBD2
CASSLKAGLVADTQYF
TGTGCCAGCAGCTTAAAAGCGGGACTAGTAGCAGATACGCAGTATTTT
>TRBV19|TRBJ2-1|medium-sized|-
CASSRRRTGGVRNEQFF
TGTGCCAGTAGTAGACGACGGACAGGAGGGGTGAGGAATGAGCAGTTCTTC
>TRBV7-2|TRBJ2-5|medium-sized|-
CASSPQSYLGETQYF
TGTGCCAGCAGCCCCCAGAGTTATCTGGGAGAGACCCAGTACTTC
>TRBV29-1|TRBJ1-1|-|TRBD1
CSAIPPQGAETEAFF
TGCAGCGCCATACCCCCCCAGGGGGCAGAGACTGAAGCTTTCTTT
>TRBV11-2|TRBJ2-7|few|TRBD2
CASSQTSGGYEQYF
TGTGCCAGCAGCCAGACTAGCGGAGGGTACGAGCAGTACTTC
>TRBV5-4|TRBJ2-5|medium-sized|-
CASSLVGEWETQYF
TGTGCCAGCAGCTTGGTGGGGGAATGGGAGACCCAGTACTTC
>TRBV7-3|TRBJ2-6|few|TRBD1
CASSETGGTGANVLTF
TGTGCCAGCAGCGAGACAGGGGGCACTGGGGCCAACGTCCTGACTTTC
>TRBV12-3/TRBV12-4|TRBJ2-3|-|-
CASSNTNTQYF
TGTGCCAGCAGTAATACTAATACGCAGTATTTT
>TRBV5-1|TRBJ1-2|medium-sized|-
CASNPSSSNYGYTF
TGCGCCAGCAACCCTTCGTCTTCTAACTATGGCTACACCTTC